A selection of T cell receptor beta chains follows, all from one sample in a study of cytomegalovirus exposure and HLA in healthy donors. Produced via immunoSEQ multiplex PCR; TCRdb's table is partial and in-frame only. The repertoire consists of 160,000 or so clones, with 60% to 80% occurring once and the leading ten covering roughly 3.5%. The sequencing input was PBMCs. Receptors were obtained from a man younger than 40 in good health and CMV-seropositive. Both conserved end residues are part of each CDR3. The D gene is left open where the match is weak. Some rows have no size entry. The others give once, few or many, or a class for an expanded clone.

d_call,j_call,v_call,clone_size,cdr3_nt,cdr3_aa
NA,TRBJ2-1,TRBV18,NA,TGTGCCAGCTCACCCGAGGCTGAGCAGTTCTTC,CASSPEAEQFF
TRBD2,TRBJ2-1,TRBV5-4,NA,TGTGCCAGCAGCTTTGGGACTAGCGGAGTAAATGAGCAGTTCTTC,CASSFGTSGVNEQFF
NA,TRBJ2-5,TRBV6-1,NA,TGTGCCAGCAGTAACCGGGAGACCCAGTACTTC,CASSNRETQYF
TRBD2,TRBJ2-5,TRBV6-5,NA,TGTGCCAGCAGTTACCGGCTAGCGGGGATTGAGACCCAGTACTTC,CASSYRLAGIETQYF
NA,TRBJ2-7,TRBV5-1,NA,TGCGCCAGCAGCTCCCTAGGATACGAGCAGTACTTC,CASSSLGYEQYF
NA,TRBJ1-1,TRBV9,NA,TGTGCCAGCAGCCCAATGACAGGGAACACTGAAGCTTTCTTT,CASSPMTGNTEAFF
NA,TRBJ2-7,TRBV27,NA,TGTGCCAGCAGTTTATCGTCCGGGGTGACGGCCGAGCAGTACTTC,CASSLSSGVTAEQYF
NA,TRBJ2-7,TRBV7-2,few,TGTGCCAGCAGCTTAGCGCTAAGGGGAACCTACGAGCAGTACTTC,CASSLALRGTYEQYF
TRBD1,TRBJ1-1,TRBV5-1,few,TGCGCCAGCAGCCGGATAGGACAGGGTGGTACTGAAGCTTTCTTT,CASSRIGQGGTEAFF
NA,TRBJ2-3,TRBV28,NA,TGTGCCAGCATCGACGGGAAGGTCCAGTATTTT,CASIDGKVQYF
NA,TRBJ1-4,TRBV7-9,few,TGTGGAGCGGTTGAGGGTCCAAATGAAAAACTGTTTTTT,CGAVEGPNEKLFF
TRBD1,TRBJ2-5,TRBV9,NA,TGTGCCAGCAGCGTAGCCCCCGGGACAGGGGAGACCCAGTACTTC,CASSVAPGTGETQYF
NA,TRBJ2-7,TRBV7-8,NA,TGTGCCAGCATTGGTAGTCCTAGCTACGAGCAGTACTTC,CASIGSPSYEQYF
NA,TRBJ1-2,TRBV11-3,once,TGTGCCAGCAGCTTAGTGCGGGTAGGTTATGGCTACACCTTC,CASSLVRVGYGYTF
TRBD1,TRBJ2-7,TRBV10-3,NA,TGTGCCATCAGTGGGACAGGGGCCAACTACGAGCAGTACTTC,CAISGTGANYEQYF
NA,TRBJ1-2,TRBV5-6,NA,TGTGCCAGCAGCTTGGCCCTGGCGGGCGGCTACACCTTC,CASSLALAGGYTF
TRBD1,TRBJ1-5,TRBV6-6,few,TGTGCCAGCAGTAAAGGGACAGATAGCAATCAGCCCCAGCATTTT,CASSKGTDSNQPQHF
NA,TRBJ2-7,TRBV7-6,NA,TGTGCCAGCAGCCGCGATGGACACACTGTGGGCGAGCAGTACTTC,CASSRDGHTVGEQYF
TRBD1,TRBJ2-5,TRBV6-5,NA,TGTGCCAGCAGTCAGGGACAGGGCCAAGAGACCCAGTACTTC,CASSQGQGQETQYF
NA,TRBJ1-1,TRBV28,NA,TGTGCCAGCAGCTCGGGGCAGGGGCTAGGAGCTTTCTTT,CASSSGQGLGAFF
NA,TRBJ2-1,TRBV11-1,NA,TGTGCCAGCAGCTACAGGGATTACAATGAGCAGTTCTTC,CASSYRDYNEQFF
NA,TRBJ2-3,TRBV27,once,TGTGCCGTCGGACTCTCTAGCACAGATACGCAGTATTTT,CAVGLSSTDTQYF
TRBD1,TRBJ1-2,TRBV27,NA,TGTGCCAGCAGTTTAACCGGGACAGGGGGTTTTGGCTACACCTTC,CASSLTGTGGFGYTF
NA,TRBJ2-7,TRBV6-5,NA,TGTGCCAGCAGTCTACGGGGTTTCGAGCAGTACTTC,CASSLRGFEQYF
TRBD1,TRBJ1-5,TRBV19,NA,TGTGCCAGCAGGACAGGGTTTCAGCCCCAGCATTTT,CASRTGFQPQHF
NA,TRBJ2-3,TRBV6-6,NA,TGTGCCAGCAGTTATGGGCAGATTAACACAGATACGCAGTATTTT,CASSYGQINTDTQYF
TRBD1,TRBJ1-6,TRBV6-6,NA,TGTGCCAGCAGTTACCGGGACAGTCATAATTCACCCCTCCACTTT,CASSYRDSHNSPLHF
TRBD1,TRBJ2-3,TRBV5-1,NA,TGCGCCAGCAGCGGGACAGGGTTTCGCGACACAGATACGCAGTATTTT,CASSGTGFRDTDTQYF
NA,TRBJ2-7,TRBV7-2,NA,TGTGCCAGCAGCCTTACAGGGGAGCGGGCGCAGTACTTC,CASSLTGERAQYF
NA,TRBJ1-1,TRBV7-9,NA,TGTGCCAGCAGCTTAGATGGAGGTACTGAAGCTTTCTTT,CASSLDGGTEAFF
TRBD2,TRBJ2-1,TRBV9,few,TGTGCCAGCAGCGTAGGATGGACTAGCGGGGGGGCAGGTGAGCAGTTCTTC,CASSVGWTSGGAGEQFF
TRBD1,TRBJ2-5,TRBV4-1,NA,TGCGCCAGCAGCCAAGGCGGGACAGGGGGCGAGACCCAGTACTTC,CASSQGGTGGETQYF
TRBD1,TRBJ1-4,TRBV7-9,NA,TGTGCCAGCAGCTCTCGGACAGGGTTGAATGAAAAACTGTTTTTT,CASSSRTGLNEKLFF
TRBD1,TRBJ1-1,TRBV19,once,TGTGCCAGTAGAACGGGACAGGGGAACACTGAAGCTTTCTTT,CASRTGQGNTEAFF
TRBD1,TRBJ1-1,TRBV6-5,NA,TGTGCCAGCAGTTACCCGGGACAGGGTGGGGGAGCTTTCTTT,CASSYPGQGGGAFF
NA,TRBJ1-4,TRBV5-1,NA,TGCGCCAGCAGCTTGGGACAGAATAATGAAAAACTGTTTTTT,CASSLGQNNEKLFF
NA,TRBJ2-3,TRBV6-1,NA,TGTGCCAGCAGTGAACTTGTCGGTGGGGAGAGCACAGATACGCAGTATTTT,CASSELVGGESTDTQYF
NA,TRBJ2-5,TRBV12-5,NA,TGTGCTAGTGGGGACGACAGTTTAAGTAAGAGAACCCAGTACTTC,CASGDDSLSKRTQYF
NA,TRBJ2-7,TRBV9,NA,TGTGCCAGCAGCGTAGGAGGAATATCCTACGAGCAGTACTTC,CASSVGGISYEQYF
TRBD2,TRBJ2-3,TRBV5-1,NA,TGCGCCAGCAGCTTGCGGGGGGGCACAGATACGCAGTATTTT,CASSLRGGTDTQYF
TRBD1,TRBJ2-7,TRBV30,NA,TGTGCCGGAAAAGGACAGGGGTTCGACGAGCAGTACTTC,CAGKGQGFDEQYF
NA,TRBJ2-7,TRBV5-1,NA,TGCGCCAGCCGGGACAACTACGAGCAGTACTTC,CASRDNYEQYF
NA,TRBJ2-7,TRBV9,NA,TGTGCCAGCAGCGTAAGGTGGGGGGACGAGCAGTACTTC,CASSVRWGDEQYF
TRBD1,TRBJ1-5,TRBV27,once,TGTGCCAGCAGCCGGACAGGAGAAGGCAATCAGCCCCAGCATTTT,CASSRTGEGNQPQHF
NA,TRBJ2-5,TRBV14,NA,TGTGCCAGCAGCCAATGGGGGGGCCAGGTGGAGACCCAGTACTTC,CASSQWGGQVETQYF
TRBD1,TRBJ1-1,TRBV7-9,NA,TGTGCCAGCAGCTTCCTCACAGGGGGTAACACTGAAGCTTTCTTT,CASSFLTGGNTEAFF
NA,TRBJ2-5,TRBV9,few,TGTGCCAGCAGCGCGGGGTTATGGGAGACCCAGTACTTC,CASSAGLWETQYF
NA,TRBJ2-7,TRBV7-9,NA,TGTGCCAGCAGCTTAAAGCTTGCGTACGAGCAGTACTTC,CASSLKLAYEQYF
NA,TRBJ1-6,TRBV30,NA,TGTGCCTGGAGGGGACGGGACACTACCCCCTCACCCCTCCACTTT,CAWRGRDTTPSPLHF
TRBD2,TRBJ2-7,TRBV7-2,once,TGTGCCAGCAGCCCCCTAGCGGGGGATGGCGAGCAGTACTTC,CASSPLAGDGEQYF
NA,TRBJ2-7,TRBV5-1,NA,TGCGCCAGCAGCGCGGGACTCGGCTCCTACGAGCAGTACTTC,CASSAGLGSYEQYF